Shown below are 17 T cell receptor beta chains from a single sample sequenced in a study of T cell responses to AZD1222 COVID-19 vaccine. Repertoires were generated with immunoSEQ multiplex PCR, while TCRdb's copy carries only in-frame clones and drops some. The sample includes some 130,000 clones, nearly 95% of them seen just once. The sample here was peripheral blood, taken on day 0 of AZD1222 vaccination. These receptors all come from an adult in good health.

The chain combines TRBV4-2 with TRBJ1-6; no clear D gene. Germline V gene sequence: CDR1 LGHNA, CDR2 YNFKEQ. Trimming shortened V by 5 bases and J by 7 bases, and 24 bases separated the two germline ends. The CDR3 has 18 amino acids. The CDR3 loop is CASSGHFMRRAPNSPLHF. As DNA, the CDR3 is TGTGCCAGCAGCGGCCACTTTATGAGACGGGCCCCGAATTCACCCCTCCACTTT.

The V gene is TRBV25-1, the J gene TRBJ1-2; no reliable D call. Germline V gives CDR1 MGHDK, CDR2 SYGVNS. The CDR3 runs to 13 residues. Trimming removed 2 bases at V and 3 bases at J, with 7 bases between. The CDR3 DNA follows: TGTGCCAGCAGTGAACCCGGGTACTATGGCTACACCTTC. Protein product: CASSEPGYYGYTF.

The rearrangement joins TRBV6-2 or TRBV6-3 to TRBJ1-1, with 12 bases that match TRBD1. The CDR3 is 15 amino acids. CDR1 and CDR2 from the germline V gene are MNHEY and SVGEGT. The V and J ends lost 5 bases and 4 bases, in that order; junction bases with no gene match: 5. CDR3 region: CASSRGQGATTEAFF. CDR3 coding DNA: TGTGCCAGCAGTAGGGGACAGGGGGCAACCACTGAAGCTTTCTTT.

The gene calls are TRBV28 and TRBJ1-4; the match to TRBD1 covers 11 bases. The CDR3 spans 17 residues. CDR1 MDHEN and CDR2 SYDVKM come from the germline V gene. V was pared by 6 bases and J by 3 bases, with 9 bases of the junction left unmatched. The DNA for the CDR3 is TGTGCCAGCAGCCCAGGGAGGACAGGGGGCTCTAATGAAAAACTGTTTTTT. This encodes CASSPGRTGGSNEKLFF.

This chain links TRBV30 with TRBJ2-7; TRBD1 agrees at 7 bases. The CDR3 has 15 residues. The germline CDR1 and CDR2 sequences are GTSNPN and SVGIG (reference sequence). Trimming removed 2 bases from V and 5 bases from J; junction bases left unmatched: 12. The CDR3 sequence is CAWSLPDRVKHEQYF. For the CDR3, the DNA is TGTGCCTGGAGTCTCCCTGACAGGGTAAAGCACGAGCAGTACTTC.

The V gene is TRBV6-1, the J gene TRBJ2-1; D perhaps matches TRBD1 (6 bases). CDR1 is MNHNS and CDR2 is SASEGT in the germline V gene. Trimming left V 1 base short and J 12 bases short, with 16 bases between. This CDR3 spans 14 amino acids. CDR3 sequence (DNA): TGTGCCAGCAGTGAAGGAGGGGGACCTCTAGTGCAGTTCTTC. This translates into CASSEGGGPLVQFF.

V usage is TRBV28 and J usage is TRBJ1-5; 8 nucleotides align to TRBD1. This CDR3 spans 18 amino acids. V was pared by 3 bases and J by 1 base, with 11 bases of the junction left unmatched. From germline, CDR1 is MDHEN and CDR2 SYDVKM. In nucleotides, the CDR3 is TGTGCCAGCAGTTTCAGGACAGGGATAATCTTGAGCAATCAGCCCCAGCATTTT. Translated: CASSFRTGIILSNQPQHF.

V gene TRBV30 combines with J gene TRBJ2-1; D gene ambiguous. Germline lookup yields CDR1 GTSNPN and CDR2 SVGIG (reference sequence). This CDR3 is built from 16 residues. Trimming cost V 3 bases and J 4 bases, with 19 bases left between them. CDR3 in amino acids: CAWSHTTMGVYNEQFF. CDR3 nucleotides: TGTGCCTGGAGCCACACTACTATGGGCGTATACAATGAGCAGTTCTTC.

The chain uses TRBV2 and TRBJ1-5, with no clear D. Germline CDR1 and CDR2: SNHLY and FYNNEI. The V and J ends lost 3 bases and 4 bases respectively, with 7 bases between them. The length of the CDR3 is 13 residues. The CDR3 sequence is CASSDSRNQPQHF. In nucleotides, the CDR3 is TGTGCCAGCAGTGATTCCAGAAATCAGCCCCAGCATTTT.

The J gene is TRBJ1-1, the V gene TRBV5-1; possibly TRBD1 for D (5 bases). The CDR3 sequence is 13 residues long. Trimming took off 4 bases at V and 6 bases at J, with 13 bases between the two ends. Germline CDR1 SGHRS, CDR2 YFSETQ. The chain's CDR3 is CASSHQGAAEAFF. CDR3 coding DNA: TGCGCCAGCAGCCATCAGGGCGCAGCTGAAGCTTTCTTT.

V is TRBV28 and J is TRBJ1-1, with D uncertain. Trimming pared 6 bases from V and 1 base from J, leaving 15 bases between. Germline V gene lookup returns CDR1 MDHEN and CDR2 SYDVKM. CDR3 size: 15 residues. The DNA of the CDR3 is TGTGCCAGCAGCCCCGGGTGGGCCGAGAACACTGAAGCTTTCTTT. Residues: CASSPGWAENTEAFF.

The sample holds one count of this clone. The V and J genes are TRBV25-1 and TRBJ1-5, with a tentative D call TRBD1 (6 bases). V was trimmed by 2 bases and J by 3 bases, leaving 8 bases between them. CDR3 length: 14 amino acids. Germline CDR1 MGHDK, CDR2 SYGVNS. The CDR3 here is CASSERGDNQPQHF. The CDR3, as DNA: TGTGCCAGCAGTGAAAGGGGGGACAATCAGCCCCAGCATTTT.

This clone was recorded once. The chain links TRBV5-1 to TRBJ2-1; a possible D gene is TRBD2 (7 bases). V lost 4 bases, J lost 10 bases, and 27 bases lay in between. Germline-derived CDR1 and CDR2 are SGHRS and YFSETQ. This CDR3 comprises 17 residues. CDR3 region: CASSAQGAGTIAWEQFF. The CDR3, as DNA: TGCGCCAGCAGCGCACAGGGTGCCGGGACTATAGCATGGGAGCAGTTCTTC.

Remarks on this clone: A read error may produce the germline difference seen at one junction end. V gene TRBV5-1 combines with J gene TRBJ2-5; perhaps TRBD1 as D (6 bases). The CDR3 length is 15 residues. From germline, CDR1 is SGHRS and CDR2 YFSETQ. The CDR3 region is CASSLALGQQVTQYF. For the CDR3, the DNA is TGCGCCAGCAGCTTGGCCCTAGGACAGCAAGTGACCCAGTACTTC.

This rearrangement joins TRBV5-4 to TRBJ2-7; possible D gene TRBD1, 7 bases. Germline lookup yields CDR1 SGHNT and CDR2 YYREEE (reference sequence). The CDR3 consists of 15 residues. V was pared by 4 bases and J by 3 bases, with 17 bases between. This CDR3 is CASSHGGRGDYEQYF. The DNA of the CDR3 is TGTGCCAGCAGCCATGGTGGCAGGGGGGACTACGAGCAGTACTTC.

V usage is TRBV28 and J usage is TRBJ2-3; D might be TRBD1 or TRBD2, each matching 5 bases. Looked up from germline, CDR1 is MDHEN and CDR2 is SYDVKM. The V gene lost 5 bases and the J gene lost 4 bases, with 13 bases spanning the gap. The CDR3 runs to 14 residues. CDR3 in amino acids: CASSTHGDPDTQYF. The DNA for the CDR3 is TGTGCCAGCAGTACCCATGGGGACCCAGATACGCAGTATTTT. Drawing the rest from reference TRBV28 and TRBJ2-3, the complete variable domain is DVKVTQSSRYLVKRTGEKVFLECVQDMDHENMFWYRQDPGLGLRLIYFSYDVKMKEKGDIPEGYSVSREKKERFSLILESASTNQTSMYLCASSTHGDPDTQYFGPGTRLTVL.

The V and J genes are TRBV7-9 and TRBJ2-1, with 10 positions matching TRBD2. The CDR3 has 16 amino acids. Germline trimming cut 3 bases from V and 4 bases from J; bases unmatched to any gene: 6. Germline V gene data show CDR1 as SEHNR and CDR2 as FQNEAQ (reference sequence). The CDR3 region has the DNA TGTGCCAGCAGCTTCCGGACTAGCGGACTTTACAATGAGCAGTTCTTC. It codes for CASSFRTSGLYNEQFF.